This TCR beta chain was sequenced during a study of OX40 agonist ivuxolimab in advanced cancers. Study as a whole: Partial responses occurred in Three dose-escalation patients, one with hepatocellular carcinoma and two with cutaneous melanoma. General study findings and limits: Nonresponders included some who also had low normalized T-cell clonal expansion.

This clone was counted a few times. What it binds is not known. Here immunoSEQ multiplex PCR was the method, and the copy in TCRdb shows in-frame clones only, minus some. Here the sample spans around 58,000 clones, approximately 90% being singletons. CDR3 size: 14 residues. V gave up 5 bases and J gave up 9 bases; unmatched junction bases: 8. CDR1 is SEHNR and CDR2 is FQNEAQ in the germline V gene (reference sequence). This TCR derives from an adult with an advanced solid tumor such as melanoma, head and neck, liver or kidney cancer. The genes are TRBV7-9 and TRBJ2-3, with TRBD2 matching 10 bases. This specimen was CD4+ or CD8+ T cells sorted from blood, taken in a trial of the OX40 agonist ivuxolimab. The CDR3 DNA reads as TGTGCCAGCAGCCCCCTAGCGGGAGACGAGACGCAGTATTTT. It specifies CASSPLAGDETQYF.